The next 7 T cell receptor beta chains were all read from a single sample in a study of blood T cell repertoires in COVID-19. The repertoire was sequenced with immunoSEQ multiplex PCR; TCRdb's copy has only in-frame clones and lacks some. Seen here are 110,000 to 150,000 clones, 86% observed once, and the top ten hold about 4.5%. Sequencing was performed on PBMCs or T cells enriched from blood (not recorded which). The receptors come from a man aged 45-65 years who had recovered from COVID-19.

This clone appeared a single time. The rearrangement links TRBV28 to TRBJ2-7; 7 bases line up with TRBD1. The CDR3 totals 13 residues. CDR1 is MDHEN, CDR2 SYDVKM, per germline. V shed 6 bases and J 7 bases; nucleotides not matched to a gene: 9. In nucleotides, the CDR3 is TGTGCCAGCAGACGACAGGGCGCAGGGGAGCAGTACTTC. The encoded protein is CASRRQGAGEQYF.

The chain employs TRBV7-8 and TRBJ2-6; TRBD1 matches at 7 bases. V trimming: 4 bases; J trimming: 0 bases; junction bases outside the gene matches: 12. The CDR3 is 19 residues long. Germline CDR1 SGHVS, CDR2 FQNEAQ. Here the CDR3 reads CASSYSPGTVSSGANVLTF. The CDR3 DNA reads TGTGCCAGCAGCTACAGCCCCGGGACAGTTAGCTCTGGGGCCAACGTCCTGACTTTC.

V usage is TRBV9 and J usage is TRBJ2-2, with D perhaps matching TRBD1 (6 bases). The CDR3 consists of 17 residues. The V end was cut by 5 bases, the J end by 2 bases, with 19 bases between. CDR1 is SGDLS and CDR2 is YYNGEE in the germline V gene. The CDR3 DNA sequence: TGTGCCAGCAGTAAGAGGTTGTCAGGGGCTAACACCGGGGAGCTGTTTTTT. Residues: CASSKRLSGANTGELFF.

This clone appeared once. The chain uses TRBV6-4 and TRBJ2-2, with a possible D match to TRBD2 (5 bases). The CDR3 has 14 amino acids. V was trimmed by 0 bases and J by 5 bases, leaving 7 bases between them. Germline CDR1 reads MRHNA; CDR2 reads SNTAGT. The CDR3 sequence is CASSDSLATGELFF. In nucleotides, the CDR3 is TGTGCCAGCAGTGACTCGCTAGCAACCGGGGAGCTGTTTTTT.

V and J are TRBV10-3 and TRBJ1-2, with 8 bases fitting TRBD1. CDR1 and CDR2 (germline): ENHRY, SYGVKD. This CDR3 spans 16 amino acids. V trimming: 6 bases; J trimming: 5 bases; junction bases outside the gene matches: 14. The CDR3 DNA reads TGTGCCATCAGCGAACAGGACAGGGTAAAGGGTTATGGCTACACCTTC. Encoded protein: CAISEQDRVKGYGYTF.

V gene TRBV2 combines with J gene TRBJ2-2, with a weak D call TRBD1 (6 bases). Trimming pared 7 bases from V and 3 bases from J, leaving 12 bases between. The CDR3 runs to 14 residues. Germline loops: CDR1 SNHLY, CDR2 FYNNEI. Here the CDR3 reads CASIIQGYTGELFF. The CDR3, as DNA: TGTGCCAGCATAATACAGGGTTACACCGGGGAGCTGTTTTTT.

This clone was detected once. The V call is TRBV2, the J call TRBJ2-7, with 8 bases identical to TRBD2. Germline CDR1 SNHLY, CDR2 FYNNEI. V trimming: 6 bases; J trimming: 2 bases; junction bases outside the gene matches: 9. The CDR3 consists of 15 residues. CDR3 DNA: TGTGCCAGCAGCTCCTCAGCGGGAGCCGCCTACGAGCAGTACTTC. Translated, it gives CASSSSAGAAYEQYF.